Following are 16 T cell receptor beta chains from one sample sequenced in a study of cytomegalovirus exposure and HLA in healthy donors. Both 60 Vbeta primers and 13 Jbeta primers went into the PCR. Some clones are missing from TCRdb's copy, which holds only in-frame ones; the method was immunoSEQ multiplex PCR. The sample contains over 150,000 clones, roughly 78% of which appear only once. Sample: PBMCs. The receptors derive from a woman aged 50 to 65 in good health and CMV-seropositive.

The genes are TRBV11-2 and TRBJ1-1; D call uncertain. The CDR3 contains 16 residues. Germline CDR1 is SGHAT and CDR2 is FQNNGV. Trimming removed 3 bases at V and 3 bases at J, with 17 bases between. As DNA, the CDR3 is TGTGCCAGCAGCTTCGACGCTTGGGGAGCCTACACTGAAGCTTTCTTT. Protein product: CASSFDAWGAYTEAFF.

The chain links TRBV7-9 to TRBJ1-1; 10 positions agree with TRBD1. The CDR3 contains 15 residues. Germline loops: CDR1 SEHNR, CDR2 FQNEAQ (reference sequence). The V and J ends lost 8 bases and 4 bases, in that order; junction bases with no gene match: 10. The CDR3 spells CASQRQGARITEAFF. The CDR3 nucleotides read TGTGCCAGCCAGAGACAGGGGGCGCGAATCACTGAAGCTTTCTTT.

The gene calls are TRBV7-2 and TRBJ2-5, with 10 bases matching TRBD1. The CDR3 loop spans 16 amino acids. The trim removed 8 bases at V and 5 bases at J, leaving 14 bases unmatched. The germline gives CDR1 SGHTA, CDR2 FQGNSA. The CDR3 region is CASVRRGQGSRETQYF. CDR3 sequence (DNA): TGTGCCAGCGTCCGTAGGGGACAGGGGAGTCGGGAGACCCAGTACTTC.

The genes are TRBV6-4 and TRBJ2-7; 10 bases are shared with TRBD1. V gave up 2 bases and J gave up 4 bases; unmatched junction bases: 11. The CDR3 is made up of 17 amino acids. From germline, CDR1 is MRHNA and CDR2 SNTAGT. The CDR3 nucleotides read TGTGCCAGCAGTGACCACACACCACCGGGACAGGGGTACGAGCAGTACTTC. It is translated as CASSDHTPPGQGYEQYF.

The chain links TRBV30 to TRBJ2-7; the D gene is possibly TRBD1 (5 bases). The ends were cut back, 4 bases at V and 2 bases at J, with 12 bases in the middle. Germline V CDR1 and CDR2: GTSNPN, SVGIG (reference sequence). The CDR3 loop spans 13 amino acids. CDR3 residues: CAWNRQIAYEQYF. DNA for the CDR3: TGTGCCTGGAATCGACAGATCGCCTACGAGCAGTACTTC.

CDR3 coding DNA: TGTGCCAGCAGTTTAGAATGGACAGGGACCTATGGCTACACCTTC. It codes for CASSLEWTGTYGYTF. The V gene is TRBV27, the J gene TRBJ1-2; the match to TRBD1 covers 8 bases. V was clipped by 2 bases and J by 4 bases; unmatched bases: 6. CDR3 length: 15 amino acids. The germline V gene encodes CDR1 MNHEY and CDR2 SMNVEV (reference sequence).

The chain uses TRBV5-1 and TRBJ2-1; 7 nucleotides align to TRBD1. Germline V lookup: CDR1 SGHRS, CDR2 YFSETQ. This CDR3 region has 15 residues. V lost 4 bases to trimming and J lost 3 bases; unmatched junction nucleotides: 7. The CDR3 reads CASSPYRGDYNEQFF. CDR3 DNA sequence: TGCGCCAGCAGCCCATACAGGGGTGACTACAATGAGCAGTTCTTC. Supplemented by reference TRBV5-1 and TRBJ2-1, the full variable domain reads KAGVTQTPRYLIKTRGQQVTLSCSPISGHRSVSWYQQTPGQGLQFLFEYFSETQRNKGNFPGRFSGRQFSNSRSEMNVSTLELGDSALYLCASSPYRGDYNEQFFGPGTRLTVL.

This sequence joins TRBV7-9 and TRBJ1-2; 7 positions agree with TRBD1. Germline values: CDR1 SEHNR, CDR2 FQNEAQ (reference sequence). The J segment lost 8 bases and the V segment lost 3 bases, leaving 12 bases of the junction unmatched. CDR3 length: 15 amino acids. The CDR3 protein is CASSLVTTGKDGYTF. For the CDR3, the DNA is TGTGCCAGCAGCTTGGTCACGACAGGGAAAGACGGCTACACCTTC.

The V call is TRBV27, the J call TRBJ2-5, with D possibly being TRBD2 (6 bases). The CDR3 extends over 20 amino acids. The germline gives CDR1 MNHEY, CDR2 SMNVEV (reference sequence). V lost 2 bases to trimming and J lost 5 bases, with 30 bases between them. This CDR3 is CASSLTIRGGRGSHGETQYF. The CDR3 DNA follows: TGTGCCAGCAGTTTAACTATTAGAGGAGGACGGGGGTCCCATGGGGAGACCCAGTACTTC.

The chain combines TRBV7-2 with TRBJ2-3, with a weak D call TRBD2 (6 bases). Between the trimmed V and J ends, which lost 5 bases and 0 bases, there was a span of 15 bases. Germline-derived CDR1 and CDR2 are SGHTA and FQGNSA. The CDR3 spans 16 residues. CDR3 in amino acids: CASSQLLAVSTDTQYF. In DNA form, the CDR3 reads TGTGCCAGCAGCCAACTCTTAGCGGTTAGCACAGATACGCAGTATTTT. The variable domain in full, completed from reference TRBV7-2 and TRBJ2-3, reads GAGVSQSPSNKVTEKGKDVELRCDPISGHTALYWYRQSLGQGLEFLIYFQGNSAPDKSGLPSDRFSAERTGGSVSTLTIQRTQQEDSAVYLCASSQLLAVSTDTQYFGPGTRLTVL.

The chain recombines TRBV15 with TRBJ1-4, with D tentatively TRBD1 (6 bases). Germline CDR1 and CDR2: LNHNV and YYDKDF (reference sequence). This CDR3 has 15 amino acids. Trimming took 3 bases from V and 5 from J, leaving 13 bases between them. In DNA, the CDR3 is TGTGCCACCAGCAGCGGGGGGCGTGAGAATGAAAAACTGTTTTTT. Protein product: CATSSGGRENEKLFF.

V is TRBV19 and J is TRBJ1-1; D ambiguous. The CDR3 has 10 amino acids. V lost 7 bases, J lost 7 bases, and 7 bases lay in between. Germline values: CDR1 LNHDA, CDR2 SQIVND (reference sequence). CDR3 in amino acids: CASKLGEAFF. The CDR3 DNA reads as TGTGCCAGTAAGCTAGGTGAAGCTTTCTTT.

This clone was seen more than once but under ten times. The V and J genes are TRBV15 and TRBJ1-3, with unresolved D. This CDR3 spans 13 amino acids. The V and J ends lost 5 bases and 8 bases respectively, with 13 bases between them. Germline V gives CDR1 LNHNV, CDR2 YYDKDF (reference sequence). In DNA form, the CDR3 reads TGTGCCACCAGCGGGCGAGCCGGGGACACCATATATTTT. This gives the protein CATSGRAGDTIYF.

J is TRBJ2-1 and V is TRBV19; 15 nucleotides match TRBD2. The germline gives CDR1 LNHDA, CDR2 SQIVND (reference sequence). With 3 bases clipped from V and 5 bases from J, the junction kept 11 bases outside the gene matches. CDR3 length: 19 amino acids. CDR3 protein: CASSMRPGTSGRKNNEQFF. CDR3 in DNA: TGTGCCAGTAGTATGAGGCCTGGGACTAGCGGGAGGAAAAACAATGAGCAGTTCTTC.

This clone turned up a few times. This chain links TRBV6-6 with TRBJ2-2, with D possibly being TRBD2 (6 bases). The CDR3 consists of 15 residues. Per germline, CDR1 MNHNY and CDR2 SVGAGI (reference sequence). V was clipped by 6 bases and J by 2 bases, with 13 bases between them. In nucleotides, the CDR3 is TGTGCCAGCAGATACGGGAGATATAACACCGGGGAGCTGTTTTTT. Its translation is CASRYGRYNTGELFF.

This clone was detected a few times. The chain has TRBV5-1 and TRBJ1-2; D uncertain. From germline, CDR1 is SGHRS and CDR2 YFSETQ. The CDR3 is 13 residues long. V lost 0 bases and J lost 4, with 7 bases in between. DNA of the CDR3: TGCGCCAGCAGCTTGGAAGGAGGCTATGGCTACACCTTC. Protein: CASSLEGGYGYTF.